This T cell receptor beta chain comes out of a study of blood T cell repertoires in COVID-19. The repertoire was sequenced with immunoSEQ multiplex PCR; TCRdb's copy has only in-frame clones and lacks some. Of around 160,000 clones detected, more than 70% appear once; the ten largest clones hold 10% to 15%. V lost 0 bases, J lost 4 bases, and 10 bases stayed unmatched. Germline V gene data show CDR1 as KGHSH and CDR2 as LQKENI. This CDR3 is built from 17 residues. The source material was peripheral blood. The receptor was isolated from a man aged 55 to 70 with active or convalescent COVID-19. The chain has TRBV18 and TRBJ2-5; TRBD2 aligns across 8 bases. As DNA, the CDR3 is TGTGCCAGCTCACCACCGAGGTCGGGAGGGCCCTCAGAGACCCAGTACTTC. Amino acid sequence: CASSPPRSGGPSETQYF.